This T cell receptor (beta chain) was found in a study of T cells expressing NK-cell markers. The overall study: The TCR beta repertoires were obtained from sorted CD3+CD56+NKG2C+, CD3+CD56+NKG2C- and CD3+CD56-NKG2C+ T cells. Seven sequenced donors out of eight were HCMV-seropositive, one seronegative.

Regarding this clonotype: Antigen specificity is unknown.

Whole-study findings and limits: These clonotypes additionally ranked first within the CD3+CD56-NKG2C+ fraction of a few donors.

After re-calling the 5' RACE reads, TCRdb lists one entry per CDR3 protein, DNA absent. The table lists some 440,000 distinct CDR3 sequences. This CDR3 contains 16 residues. Material for sequencing was blood T cells: a sorted CD56 or NKG2C T cell subset, CD4+ or CD8+ T cells, or bulk PBMC T cells (not recorded which). The sequence was collected from a woman aged 45 to 65 in good health. The J gene is TRBJ2-7, the V gene TRBV12-3 or TRBV12-4; no DNA is available, so the TRBD2 call from TCRdb remains unchecked. This CDR3 is CASSNTGFSGVYEQYF.